This entry lists 22 T cell receptor beta chains sequenced from one sample in a study of a mutant IDH1 vaccine in newly diagnosed glioma (dated by TCRdb to the early 2020s). Explained via the paper, the time point label denotes: baseline, week 1 (first vaccination visit). What this sample's treatment or condition label stands for: pre-vaccination baseline after standard-of-care therapy. Libraries were constructed by the immunoSEQ multiplex PCR assay. TCRdb took over this immuneACCESS table, retaining in-frame rearrangements with V and J assigned. Such tables are incomplete; in checked studies, under half of the missing clones stem from an unresolved V gene, and the remainder is unexplained. A total of under 65,000 clones appear in this sample, roughly 80% of them only once. The ten largest clones add up to roughly 19% of the sample. The sequencing used PBMCs, collected from a glioma patient treated with radiotherapy, temozolomide or both. The receptors shown here come from a man younger than 35 with glioma.

The chain joins TRBV5-8 to TRBJ2-7, with D unresolved. The CDR3 has 13 amino acids. Germline loops: CDR1 SGHTS, CDR2 YDEGEE. Trimming cost V 0 bases and J 3 bases, with 7 bases left between them. The CDR3: CASSLVRVYEQYF. The CDR3 nucleotides read TGTGCCAGCAGCTTGGTTCGGGTCTACGAGCAGTACTTC. Drawing the rest from reference TRBV5-8 and TRBJ2-7, the complete variable domain is EAGVTQSPTHLIKTRGQQATLRCSPISGHTSVYWYQQALGLGLQFLLWYDEGEERNRGNFPPRFSGRQFPNYSSELNVNALELEDSALYLCASSLVRVYEQYFGPGTRLTVT.

This clone was counted a few times. The chain has TRBV9 and TRBJ1-5; no clear D. The CDR3 contains 13 residues. V was clipped by 3 bases and J by 5 bases, with 9 bases between them. Germline V gene lookup returns CDR1 SGDLS and CDR2 YYNGEE. The CDR3: CASSDNMYQPQHF. The CDR3 DNA follows: TGTGCCAGCAGCGACAACATGTATCAGCCCCAGCATTTT.

This clone was seen once. The V and J genes are TRBV9 and TRBJ1-1; unclear D gene. Trimming stripped 0 bases from V and 2 bases from J, with 5 bases between. CDR1 and CDR2 (germline): SGDLS, YYNGEE. This CDR3 spans 13 amino acids. The DNA of the CDR3 is TGTGCCAGCAGCGTAGTAGTTAACACTGAAGCTTTCTTT. This sequence encodes CASSVVVNTEAFF.

The chain uses TRBV27 and TRBJ2-7, with 14 bases identical to TRBD2. Unmatched junction bases numbered 5, after V lost 5 bases and J lost 5 bases. There are 15 residues in the CDR3. Germline V gene lookup returns CDR1 MNHEY and CDR2 SMNVEV (reference sequence). CDR3 protein: CASSTWTSGRNEQYF. CDR3 coding DNA: TGTGCCAGCAGTACTTGGACTAGCGGGAGGAACGAGCAGTACTTC.

This chain joins TRBV19 and TRBJ1-5; perhaps TRBD1 as D (6 bases). Germline V lookup: CDR1 LNHDA, CDR2 SQIVND (reference sequence). CDR3 length: 17 residues. V was clipped by 8 bases and J by 6 bases, with 26 bases between them. CDR3 region: CASGGGHGAGVSQPQHF. The CDR3 DNA follows: TGTGCCAGTGGAGGTGGACACGGGGCAGGGGTCAGTCAGCCCCAGCATTTT.

Concerning this clone itself: This CDR3 is also generated by other DNA sequences in the sample. The V call is TRBV6-5, the J call TRBJ1-2, with D perhaps TRBD1 (5 bases). Trimming pared 10 bases from V and 0 bases from J, leaving 9 bases between. This CDR3 has 12 residues. The germline V gene encodes CDR1 MNHEY and CDR2 SVGAGI. CDR3 loop: CATRQTNYGYTF. CDR3 coding DNA: TGTGCCACCAGACAGACTAACTATGGCTACACCTTC.

The CDR3 protein is CASSLAYRTGLGAGYGYTF. The CDR3 DNA reads as TGTGCCAGCAGCTTAGCTTACCGAACAGGGTTAGGGGCAGGATATGGCTACACCTTC. The chain joins TRBV7-9 to TRBJ1-2, with a possible D match to TRBD1 (6 bases). V lost 0 bases and J 5 bases, leaving 25 bases between the germline ends. The germline V gene has CDR1 SEHNR and CDR2 FQNEAQ (reference sequence). The CDR3 spans 19 residues.

This chain uses TRBV2 with TRBJ1-5; maybe TRBD1 (6 bases). Trimming stripped 6 bases from V and 10 bases from J, with 13 bases between. The CDR3 spans 12 residues. CDR1 and CDR2 (germline): SNHLY, FYNNEI. The CDR3 nucleotides read TGTGCCAGCAGCGAAACAGGGATCCCCCAGCATTTT. Translated: CASSETGIPQHF.

The chain is built from TRBV6-4 and TRBJ2-2, with TRBD1 as a possible D gene (5 bases). The germline V and J ends were trimmed by 6 bases and 0 bases, with 11 bases remaining between them. CDR3 size: 15 residues. The germline gives CDR1 MRHNA, CDR2 SNTAGT. CDR3 sequence: CASREDSANTGELFF. The CDR3 region has the DNA TGTGCCAGCAGGGAAGACAGCGCGAACACCGGGGAGCTGTTTTTT.

J is TRBJ2-7 and V is TRBV5-1, with 7 bases lining up with TRBD2. CDR1 and CDR2 from the germline V gene are SGHRS and YFSETQ. J lost 5 bases, V lost 0 bases, and 8 bases had no gene match. This CDR3 has 15 amino acids. The CDR3 loop reads CASSLAGGTIDEQYF. CDR3 DNA: TGCGCCAGCAGCTTGGCCGGGGGGACCATCGACGAGCAGTACTTC.

The rearrangement joins TRBV6-5 to TRBJ1-2, with D perhaps matching TRBD1 (5 bases). V lost 6 bases to trimming and J lost 4 bases, with 12 bases between them. The CDR3 sequence is 13 residues long. Germline lookup yields CDR1 MNHEY and CDR2 SVGAGI. CDR3 sequence: CASSQGRFYGYTF. CDR3 nucleotide sequence: TGTGCCAGCAGCCAGGGACGGTTCTATGGCTACACCTTC.

This chain links TRBV6-6 with TRBJ1-4; 9 nucleotides match TRBD1. In germline, CDR1 is MNHNY, CDR2 SVGAGI (reference sequence). This CDR3 is built from 14 residues. V was pared by 7 bases and J by 2 bases, with 2 bases of the junction left unmatched. CDR3 in amino acids: CASTGTGTNEKLFF. DNA for the CDR3: TGTGCCAGCACCGGGACAGGGACTAATGAAAAACTGTTTTTT.

The gene calls are TRBV29-1 and TRBJ2-7; 7 nucleotides line up with TRBD1. The CDR3 length is 13 residues. V lost 3 bases and J lost 0; bases outside the gene matches: 2. Germline V gene lookup returns CDR1 SQVTM and CDR2 ANQGSEA. CDR3 in amino acids: CSVEDRYSYEQYF. DNA of the CDR3: TGCAGCGTTGAGGACAGGTACTCCTACGAGCAGTACTTC.

The chain has TRBV5-1 and TRBJ1-1; no reliable D call. This CDR3 spans 15 amino acids. Germline V CDR1 and CDR2: SGHRS, YFSETQ. Trimming cost V 4 bases and J 2 bases, with 15 bases left between them. The CDR3 loop is CASSPRPGANTEAFF. The CDR3 DNA follows: TGCGCCAGCAGCCCCAGACCGGGAGCAAACACTGAAGCTTTCTTT.

This chain links TRBV9 with TRBJ1-6; possible D gene TRBD1, 5 bases. V was pared by 0 bases and J by 0 bases, with 7 bases between. Germline CDR1 is SGDLS and CDR2 is YYNGEE. This CDR3 contains 16 residues. The CDR3 nucleotides are TGTGCCAGCAGCGTAGCCCAGGGCTCCTATAATTCACCCCTCCACTTT. Its translation: CASSVAQGSYNSPLHF.

This chain links TRBV27 with TRBJ1-2; tentatively, D is TRBD1 (6 bases). The CDR3 is 14 residues long. Germline lookup yields CDR1 MNHEY and CDR2 SMNVEV (reference sequence). The V end lost 3 bases, the J end lost 3 bases, and 11 bases lay between the germline ends. CDR3 sequence: CASSLAGVYYGYTF. DNA of the CDR3: TGTGCCAGCAGTTTGGCAGGGGTATACTATGGCTACACCTTC.

The sample holds a few counts of this clone. This chain joins TRBV10-1 and TRBJ1-5, with 8 positions matching TRBD1. The CDR3 has 20 residues. The J segment lost 6 bases and the V segment lost 6 bases, leaving 25 bases of the junction unmatched. CDR1 and CDR2 from the germline V gene are WNHNN and SYGVQD (reference sequence). CDR3 coding DNA: TGCGCCAGCAGGTTTCTTTACGCGGACAGGGAGGGAGATCGTAGTCAGCCCCAGCATTTT. Translated, it gives CASRFLYADREGDRSQPQHF.

The chain recombines TRBV7-3 with TRBJ2-6, with D unclear. Germline V CDR1 and CDR2: SGHTA, FQGTGA. Trimming shortened V by 3 bases and J by 4 bases, and 10 bases separated the two germline ends. CDR3 length: 15 residues. CDR3 protein: CASSFSGPGANVLTF. The CDR3, as DNA: TGTGCCAGCAGCTTCTCCGGCCCAGGGGCCAACGTCCTGACTTTC.

This chain links TRBV27 with TRBJ2-6; TRBD2 agrees at 8 bases. The CDR3 is 17 amino acids. Germline CDR1 reads MNHEY; CDR2 reads SMNVEV (reference sequence). V lost 5 bases to trimming and J lost 2 bases; unmatched junction nucleotides: 8. CDR3 DNA sequence: TGTGCCAGCAGTAAACTAGCGGACGGCCCTGGGGCCAACGTCCTGACTTTC. Translating gives CASSKLADGPGANVLTF.

The CDR3 protein is CASSLFERVGTGGSDGYTF. The CDR3 coding sequence is TGTGCCAGCAGCTTGTTCGAGAGAGTAGGGACAGGGGGGTCTGATGGCTACACCTTC. The chain couples TRBV5-6 to TRBJ1-2; 11 bases fit TRBD1. V lost 1 base, J lost 6 bases, and 17 bases stayed unmatched. The germline V gene has CDR1 SGHDT and CDR2 YYEEEE. This CDR3 comprises 19 residues.

The rearrangement uses TRBV4-2 and TRBJ1-2; TRBD1 agrees at 11 bases. V shed 3 bases, J shed 5 bases, and the junction held 8 bases outside the gene matches. Germline V lookup: CDR1 LGHNA, CDR2 YNFKEQ. This CDR3 spans 16 amino acids. CDR3 sequence reads: CASSQDRGPSEYGYTF. In nucleotides, the CDR3 is TGTGCCAGCAGCCAGGACAGGGGGCCTAGTGAGTATGGCTACACCTTC.

The V call is TRBV6-5, the J call TRBJ1-2; D gene unclear. The V and J ends lost 0 bases and 0 bases respectively, with 8 bases between them. Per germline, CDR1 MNHEY and CDR2 SVGAGI. This CDR3 contains 15 residues. CDR3: CASSYSRSANYGYTF. The DNA for the CDR3 is TGTGCCAGCAGTTACTCGAGATCAGCTAACTATGGCTACACCTTC.